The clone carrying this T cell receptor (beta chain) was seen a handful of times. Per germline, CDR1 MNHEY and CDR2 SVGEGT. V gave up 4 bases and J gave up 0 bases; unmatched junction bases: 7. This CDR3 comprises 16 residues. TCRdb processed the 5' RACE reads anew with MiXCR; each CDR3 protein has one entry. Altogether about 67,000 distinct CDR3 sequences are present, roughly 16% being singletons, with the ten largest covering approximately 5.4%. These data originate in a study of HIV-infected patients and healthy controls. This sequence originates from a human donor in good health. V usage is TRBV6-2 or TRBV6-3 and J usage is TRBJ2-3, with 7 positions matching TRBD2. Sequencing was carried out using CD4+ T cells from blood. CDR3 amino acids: CASSFGGSPSTDTQYF. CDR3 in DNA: TGTGCCAGCAGTTTTGGCGGGAGCCCCAGCACAGATACGCAGTATTTT.